This entry features one TCR beta chain sequence. Its antigen is undetermined. The record originates from a study of cytomegalovirus exposure and HLA in healthy donors. The CDR3 sequence is 12 residues long. Amplification used 60 Vbeta primers and 13 Jbeta primers. Sequencing used immunoSEQ multiplex PCR; TCRdb keeps in-frame clones, though not all of them. The repertoire has about 170,000 clones, roughly 80% of them found once; the top ten carry about 4.4%. Study-wide results and limits: HLA allele associations emerged for some 16,000 TCR beta sequences in a later analysis, at 0.05 false discovery rate. As a later analysis showed, a missense DCLRE1C variant was linked to trimming of TCR beta V- and J-genes. Presence/absence analyses took donor sequencing depth as roughly uniform.

The source is a woman aged 50 to 65 in good health and CMV-seropositive. The chain carries TRBV21-1 and TRBJ1-6. TRBV21-1 is a recognized pseudogene. The source material was PBMCs. The CDR3: CGQRALLTPLHF. CDR3 sequence (DNA): TGCGGTCAGAGGGCCTTATTGACACCCCTCCACTTT.